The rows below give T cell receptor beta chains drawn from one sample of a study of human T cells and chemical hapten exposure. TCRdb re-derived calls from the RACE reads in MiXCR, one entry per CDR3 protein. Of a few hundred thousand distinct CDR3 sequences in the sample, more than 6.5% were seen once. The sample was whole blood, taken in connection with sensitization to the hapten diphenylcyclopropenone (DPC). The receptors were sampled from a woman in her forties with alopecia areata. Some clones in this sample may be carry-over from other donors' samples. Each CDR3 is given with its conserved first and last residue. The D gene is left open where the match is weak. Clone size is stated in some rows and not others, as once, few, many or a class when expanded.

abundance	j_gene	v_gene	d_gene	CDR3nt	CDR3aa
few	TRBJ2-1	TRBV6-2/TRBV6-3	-	TGTGCCAGCAGTTACCACGGGGCCCTCAATGAGCAGTTCTTC	CASSYHGALNEQFF
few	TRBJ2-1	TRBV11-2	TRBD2	TGTGCCAGCAGACCAATTTCCGGGACTAGCGGGAGCTACAATGAGCAGTTCTTC	CASRPISGTSGSYNEQFF
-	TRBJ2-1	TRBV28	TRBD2	TGTGCCAGCAGCCTTTATGGGTGGCGGGAGGGCCTCCAGGGTGAGCAGTTCTTC	CASSLYGWREGLQGEQFF
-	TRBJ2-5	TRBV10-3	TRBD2	TGTGCCATCAGTGGCCAAAGCGGGAGGGCCGCCGAGACCCAGTACTTC	CAISGQSGRAAETQYF
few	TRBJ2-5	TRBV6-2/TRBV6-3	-	TGTGCCGGCCACAGGGGAGGCGGAGAGACCCAGTACTTC	CAGHRGGGETQYF
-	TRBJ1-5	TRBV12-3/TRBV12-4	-	TGTGCCAGCAGACACGGGGAGTTACAGCCCCAGCATTTT	CASRHGELQPQHF
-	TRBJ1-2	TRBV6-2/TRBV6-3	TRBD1	TGTGCCAGCAGTTACTCCGCCGGGGGGACAGCGTATGGCTACACCTTC	CASSYSAGGTAYGYTF
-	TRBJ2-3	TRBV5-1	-	TGCGCCAGCAGCGCACCCACAGATACGCAGTATTTT	CASSAPTDTQYF
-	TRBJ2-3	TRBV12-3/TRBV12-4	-	TGTGCCAGCAGTGGGATCGTAGATACGCAGTATTTT	CASSGIVDTQYF
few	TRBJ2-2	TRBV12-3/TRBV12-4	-	TGTGCCAGCACCCTCGTCAGGACCATGGGGGAGCTGTTTTTT	CASTLVRTMGELFF
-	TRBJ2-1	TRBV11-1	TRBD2	TGTGCCAGCAGCCCCGGTAGCGGGGACGAGTACAATGAGCAGTTCTTC	CASSPGSGDEYNEQFF
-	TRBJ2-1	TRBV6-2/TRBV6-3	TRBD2	TGTGCCAGCAGTTACTCGACGCCTAGCGGGAGCCCATCCTACAATGAGCAGTTCTTC	CASSYSTPSGSPSYNEQFF
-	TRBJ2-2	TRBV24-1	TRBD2	TGTGCCACCAGTGATAGGACTAGCCCCCGCGCTTCCGCGAACACCGGGGAGCTGTTTTTT	CATSDRTSPRASANTGELFF
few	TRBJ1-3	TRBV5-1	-	TGCGCCAGCAGCTTGGGTGGGACCGCTGGAAACACCATATATTTT	CASSLGGTAGNTIYF
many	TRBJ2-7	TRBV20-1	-	TGCAGTGCTAGAGACGCGCGACTCTACGAGCAGTACTTC	CSARDARLYEQYF
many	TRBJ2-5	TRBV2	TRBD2	TGTGCCAGCAGTGAAGGGGGACTAGCCCCAGAGACCCAGTACTTC	CASSEGGLAPETQYF
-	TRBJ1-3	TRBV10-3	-	TGTGCCATCAGTGAGTCGGTACTCTCTGGAAACACCATATATTTT	CAISESVLSGNTIYF
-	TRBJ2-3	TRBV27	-	TGTGCCAGCAAGACAGGAGCCAGCACAGATACGCAGTATTTT	CASKTGASTDTQYF
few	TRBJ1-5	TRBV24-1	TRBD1	TGTGCCACCAGTGAAGTAACCGGGACAGGGATCAATCAGCCCCAGCATTTT	CATSEVTGTGINQPQHF
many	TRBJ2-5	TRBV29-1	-	TGCAGCGTTGATTTAGGGAATCAAGAGACCCAGTACTTC	CSVDLGNQETQYF
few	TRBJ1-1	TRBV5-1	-	TGCGCCAGCAGCGCCAGGGGAGGGAACACTGAAGCTTTCTTT	CASSARGGNTEAFF
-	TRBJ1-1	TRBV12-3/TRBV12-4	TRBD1	TGTGCCAGCAGTCCCCGGGACAGGACTGCGGCTGAAGCTTTCTTT	CASSPRDRTAAEAFF
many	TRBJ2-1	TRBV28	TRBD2	TGTGCCAGCACCGAAGGACTAGCGGGAAACAATGAGCAGTTCTTC	CASTEGLAGNNEQFF
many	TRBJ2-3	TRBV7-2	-	TGTGCCAGCAGCTTACAAGCAGCCACAGATACGCAGTATTTT	CASSLQAATDTQYF
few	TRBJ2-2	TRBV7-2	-	TGTGCCAGCACCCTAAGCCGGACCGGGGAGCTGTTTTTT	CASTLSRTGELFF
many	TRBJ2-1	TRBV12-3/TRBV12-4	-	TGTGCCAGCAGTTTATCCGGCAATGAGCAGTTCTTC	CASSLSGNEQFF
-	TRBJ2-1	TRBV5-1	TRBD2	TGCGCCAGCAGCTTAATGAAAACGACTAGCGGGAACAATGAGCAGTTCTTC	CASSLMKTTSGNNEQFF
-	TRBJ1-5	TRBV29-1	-	TGCAGCGTTGCCAGGGACCATAGCAATCAGCCCCAGCATTTT	CSVARDHSNQPQHF
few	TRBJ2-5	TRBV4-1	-	TGCGCCAGCAGCCTAGGGGACCTCCAAGAGACCCAGTACTTC	CASSLGDLQETQYF